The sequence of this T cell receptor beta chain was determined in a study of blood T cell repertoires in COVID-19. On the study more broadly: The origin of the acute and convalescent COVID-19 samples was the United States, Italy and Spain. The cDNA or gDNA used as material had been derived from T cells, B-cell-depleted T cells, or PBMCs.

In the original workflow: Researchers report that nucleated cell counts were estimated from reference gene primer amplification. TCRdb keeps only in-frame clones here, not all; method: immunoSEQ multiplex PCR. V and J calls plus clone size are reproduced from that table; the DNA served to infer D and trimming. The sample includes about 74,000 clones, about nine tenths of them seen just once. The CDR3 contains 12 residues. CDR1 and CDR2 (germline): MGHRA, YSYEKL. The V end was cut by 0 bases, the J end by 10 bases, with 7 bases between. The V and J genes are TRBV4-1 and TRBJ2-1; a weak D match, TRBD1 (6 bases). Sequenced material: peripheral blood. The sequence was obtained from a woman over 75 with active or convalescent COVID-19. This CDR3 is CASSQEGTEQFF. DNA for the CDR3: TGCGCCAGCAGCCAAGAGGGGACAGAGCAGTTCTTC.